A single sample gave rise to the 6 T cell receptor beta chains below, sequenced in a study of T-cell reconstitution after alpha-beta-depleted transplantation in children. Using unique molecular identifiers, the investigators prepared the TCRbeta library. TCRdb ran MiXCR on the PCR reads and lists one entry per CDR3 protein. This table has roughly 500,000 distinct CDR3 sequences, over 9.5% appearing once. The sample in question was PBMCs, obtained before TCRalphabeta/CD19-depleted stem cell transplant. These receptors came from a child aged 2 to 10 with inherited bone marrow failure, due to receive a stem cell transplant.

This rearrangement joins TRBV25-1 to TRBJ2-7; D is possibly TRBD2 (5 bases). V was shortened by 6 bases and J by 6 bases, with 15 bases between the two germline ends. Germline-derived CDR1 and CDR2 are MGHDK and SYGVNS. The CDR3 runs to 13 residues. CDR3 region: CASSDGLTCEQYF. The CDR3 bases are TGTGCCAGCAGCGACGGACTTACCTGCGAGCAGTACTTC.

This clonotype was seen at least ten times. The chain employs TRBV7-2 and TRBJ2-7, with 7 positions matching TRBD1. CDR1 SGHTA and CDR2 FQGNSA come from the germline V gene. The CDR3 is 16 residues long. The ends lost 4 bases at V and 0 bases at J; junction bases unmatched: 9. CDR3 in amino acids: CASSYTQGLSSYEQYF. Here the CDR3 DNA reads TGTGCCAGCAGCTACACACAGGGGTTAAGCTCCTACGAGCAGTACTTC.

This clonotype was seen repeatedly, ten times or more. The V call is TRBV28, the J call TRBJ1-5, with no clear D. V lost 6 bases and J lost 3, with 15 bases in between. This CDR3 is 15 amino acids long. Germline V gene lookup returns CDR1 MDHEN and CDR2 SYDVKM. In nucleotides, the CDR3 is TGTGCCAGCAGGGGCCGTGGGGAGATCAATCAGCCCCAGCATTTT. It specifies CASRGRGEINQPQHF.

Ten or more counts support this clonotype. This chain connects TRBV5-1 to TRBJ2-7; D perhaps matches TRBD2 (5 bases). Trimming removed 1 base at V and 9 bases at J, with 23 bases between. Germline CDR1 reads SGHRS; CDR2 reads YFSETQ. This CDR3 contains 16 residues. The CDR3 DNA is TGCGCCAGCAGCTTGAGGTACGGGGTTGACTCCCTGTGGCAGTACTTC. Its translation is CASSLRYGVDSLWQYF.

The chain is built from TRBV2 and TRBJ2-2; D possibly corresponds to TRBD1 (6 bases). The CDR3 spans 16 residues. Deletions cut 6 bases from V and 4 bases from J, with 18 bases between. Germline V gene lookup returns CDR1 SNHLY and CDR2 FYNNEI. For the CDR3, the DNA is TGTGCCAGCAGACGATCGTTGGACAGATTCACCGGGGAGCTGTTTTTT. This translates into CASRRSLDRFTGELFF.

This clonotype was picked up many times. J is TRBJ2-5 and V is TRBV25-1; no clear D. Germline values: CDR1 MGHDK, CDR2 SYGVNS. This CDR3 has 13 residues. The ends were cut back, 4 bases at V and 2 bases at J, with 8 bases in the middle. The CDR3 coding sequence is TGTGCCAGCAGTGGGGCAGGACAAGAGACCCAGTACTTC. It codes for CASSGAGQETQYF.